The 13 T cell receptor beta chains in this list originate from one sample, sequenced in a study of CD8 T cells in Susac syndrome (dated by TCRdb to about 2019). Libraries came from the immunoSEQ multiplex PCR assay. RNA was extracted using the RNeasy kit, and roughly 0.45 to 1 microgram was reverse transcribed with random hexamers. The raw public data were reprocessed by TCRdb itself: fastp quality trimming at Q25, MiXCR clonotype calling, in-frame beta chains only. Entries are consolidated by CDR3 protein sequence, retaining the most common genes and DNA. The sample table shows 100,000 to 150,000 distinct CDR3 sequences, and roughly 80% are seen once. Roughly 0.48% of the sample rests with the top ten. Input material: CD8+ T cells from PBMCs. These receptors all stem from a human donor with multiple sclerosis.

This clonotype was observed once. The rearrangement joins TRBV30 to TRBJ2-3, with 13 nucleotides matching TRBD2. Germline values: CDR1 GTSNPN, CDR2 SVGIG (reference sequence). Trimming cost V 0 bases and J 4 bases; bases outside gene matches: 1. The CDR3 has 15 residues. In DNA form, the CDR3 reads TGTGCCTGGAGTGTACTAGCGGGAGGGTCAGATACGCAGTATTTT. Residues: CAWSVLAGGSDTQYF.

This chain links TRBV7-9 with TRBJ2-5, with D hard to call. The CDR3 totals 13 residues. Trimming pared 1 base from V and 4 bases from J, leaving 7 bases between. In germline, CDR1 is SEHNR, CDR2 FQNEAQ (reference sequence). The CDR3 reads CASSLEPSETQYF. The CDR3 nucleotides read TGTGCCAGCAGCTTAGAACCCTCAGAGACCCAGTACTTC.

V usage is TRBV7-2 and J usage is TRBJ2-3; 8 bases line up with TRBD1. Germline-derived CDR1 and CDR2 are SGHTA and FQGNSA. J gave up 6 bases and V 1 base, and 6 bases lay outside the gene matches. The CDR3 sequence is 15 residues long. This CDR3 is CASSLGQGIVDTQYF. In DNA form, the CDR3 reads TGTGCCAGCAGCTTAGGACAGGGGATTGTGGATACGCAGTATTTT. The complete variable domain, with remaining parts taken from reference TRBV7-2 and TRBJ2-3, reads GAGVSQSPSNKVTEKGKDVELRCDPISGHTALYWYRQSLGQGLEFLIYFQGNSAPDKSGLPSDRFSAERTGGSVSTLTIQRTQQEDSAVYLCASSLGQGIVDTQYFGPGTRLTVL.

The sample holds many counts of this clonotype. The chain carries TRBV7-4 and TRBJ2-2; D possibly matches TRBD1 or TRBD2 (5 bases each). CDR1 and CDR2 (germline): SGHVT, SQSDAQ. The CDR3 is 13 residues long. The V end was cut by 5 bases, the J end by 2 bases, with 6 bases between. The CDR3 spells CASSRDNTGELFF. The CDR3 DNA reads as TGTGCCAGCAGCCGGGACAACACCGGGGAGCTGTTTTTT.

The chain employs TRBV19 and TRBJ2-1, with 11 bases aligning to TRBD2. The V gene's germline CDR1 is LNHDA and CDR2 SQIVND (reference sequence). Trimming removed 0 bases from V and 9 bases from J; junction bases left unmatched: 10. This CDR3 is built from 17 residues. The CDR3 DNA reads TGTGCCAGTAGTATAGATATAAGTACTAGCGGGAGCAGTGAGCAGTTCTTC. Translated, it gives CASSIDISTSGSSEQFF.

This chain links TRBV27 with TRBJ2-7; 8 bases are a match to TRBD2. J gave up 1 base and V 5 bases, and 7 bases lay outside the gene matches. The CDR3 spans 15 residues. Germline V gene lookup returns CDR1 MNHEY and CDR2 SMNVEV (reference sequence). CDR3 bases: TGTGCCAGCAGTCCCGGGGGGGCCGGATCCTACGAGCAGTACTTC. This gives the protein CASSPGGAGSYEQYF.

The chain recombines TRBV2 with TRBJ2-1, with D unclear. Trimming cost V 4 bases and J 9 bases, with 7 bases left between them. The CDR3 length is 11 residues. CDR1 and CDR2 from the germline V gene are SNHLY and FYNNEI. The CDR3 DNA reads as TGTGCCAGCAGTGCCGGTCCTGAGCAGTTCTTC. Protein: CASSAGPEQFF.

V usage is TRBV7-6 and J usage is TRBJ2-7; D may be TRBD1 (6 bases). Trimming removed 1 base at V and 6 bases at J, with 10 bases between. The V gene's germline CDR1 is SGHVS and CDR2 FNYEAQ. This CDR3 has 13 residues. The CDR3 sequence is CASSLGTVGEQYF. The CDR3 region has the DNA TGTGCCAGCAGCTTAGGGACAGTTGGCGAGCAGTACTTC.

This chain uses TRBV6-1 with TRBJ2-7, with D perhaps matching TRBD2 (6 bases). This CDR3 contains 15 residues. With 2 bases removed from V and 6 bases from J, the gap between germline ends came to 17 bases. CDR1 and CDR2 (germline): MNHNS, SASEGT. The chain's CDR3 is CASSEYFLVGGEQYF. The CDR3 bases are TGTGCCAGCAGTGAATATTTTCTCGTCGGGGGCGAGCAGTACTTC.

This clonotype has only one observation. This chain uses TRBV19 with TRBJ2-4, with D unresolved. Germline CDR1 LNHDA, CDR2 SQIVND (reference sequence). The V gene lost 1 base and the J gene lost 4 bases, with 14 bases spanning the gap. This CDR3 contains 16 residues. CDR3 loop: CASSIGFGVSKNIQYF. The CDR3 DNA reads TGTGCCAGTAGTATAGGTTTTGGGGTCTCTAAAAACATTCAGTACTTC.

The CDR3 region has the DNA TGTGCCAGCAGTCCCAAATCCGGGGGGTCTATTGAAAAACTGTTTTTT. Translation gives CASSPKSGGSIEKLFF. This sequence joins TRBV27 and TRBJ1-4; maybe TRBD1 (5 bases). CDR3 length equals 16 residues. V was cut by 5 bases and J by 7 bases, with 20 bases left in between. Germline V CDR1 and CDR2: MNHEY, SMNVEV (reference sequence).

This chain joins TRBV6-5 and TRBJ1-1; a possible D gene is TRBD1 (6 bases). The length of the CDR3 is 13 residues. Germline CDR1 and CDR2: MNHEY and SVGAGI. Trimming removed 6 bases from V and 7 bases from J, with 15 bases in between. The CDR3 sequence: CASSPGEGGEAFF. As DNA, the CDR3 is TGTGCCAGCAGCCCCGGGGAGGGGGGTGAAGCTTTCTTT.

This clonotype was observed once. The V gene is TRBV19, the J gene TRBJ1-1; D is uncertain. The CDR3 contains 15 residues. Germline lookup yields CDR1 LNHDA and CDR2 SQIVND (reference sequence). Trimming took 5 bases from V and 0 from J, leaving 13 bases between them. The CDR3 here is CASSLSDGMNTEAFF. The CDR3 bases are TGTGCCAGTAGTCTTTCGGACGGAATGAACACTGAAGCTTTCTTT.